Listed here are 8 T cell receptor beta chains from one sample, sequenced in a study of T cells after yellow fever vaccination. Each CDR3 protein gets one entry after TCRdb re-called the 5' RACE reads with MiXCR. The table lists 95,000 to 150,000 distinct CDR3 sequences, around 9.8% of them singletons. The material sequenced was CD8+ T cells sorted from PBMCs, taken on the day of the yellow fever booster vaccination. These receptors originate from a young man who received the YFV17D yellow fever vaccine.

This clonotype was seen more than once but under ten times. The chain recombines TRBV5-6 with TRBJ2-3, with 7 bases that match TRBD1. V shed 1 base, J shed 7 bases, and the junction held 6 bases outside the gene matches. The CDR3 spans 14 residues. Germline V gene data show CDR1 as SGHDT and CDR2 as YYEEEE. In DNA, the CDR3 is TGTGCCAGCAGCTTGTGGGGACAGCAAAATACGCAGTATTTT. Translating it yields CASSLWGQQNTQYF.

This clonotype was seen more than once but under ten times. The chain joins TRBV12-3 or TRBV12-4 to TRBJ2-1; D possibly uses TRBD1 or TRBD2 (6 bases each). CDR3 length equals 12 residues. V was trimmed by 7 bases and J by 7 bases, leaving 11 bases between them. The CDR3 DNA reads TGTGCCAGCATGGGGGGCATAAATGAGCAGTTCTTC. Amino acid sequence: CASMGGINEQFF.

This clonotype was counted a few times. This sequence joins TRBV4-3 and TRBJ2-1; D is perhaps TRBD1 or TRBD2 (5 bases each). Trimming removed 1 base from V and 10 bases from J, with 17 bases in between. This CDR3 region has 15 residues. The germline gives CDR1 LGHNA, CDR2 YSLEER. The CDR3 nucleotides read TGCGCCAGCAGCCAAGTTGGGGCAGGAACGGGGGAGCAGTTCTTC. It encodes CASSQVGAGTGEQFF.

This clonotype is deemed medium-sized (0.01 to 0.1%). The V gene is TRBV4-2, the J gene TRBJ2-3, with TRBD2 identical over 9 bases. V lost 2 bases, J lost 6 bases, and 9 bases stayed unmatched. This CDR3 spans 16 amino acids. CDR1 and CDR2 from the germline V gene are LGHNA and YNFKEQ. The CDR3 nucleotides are TGTGCCAGCAGCCAACTGAGCGGGGGGCCATCCGATACGCAGTATTTT. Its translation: CASSQLSGGPSDTQYF.

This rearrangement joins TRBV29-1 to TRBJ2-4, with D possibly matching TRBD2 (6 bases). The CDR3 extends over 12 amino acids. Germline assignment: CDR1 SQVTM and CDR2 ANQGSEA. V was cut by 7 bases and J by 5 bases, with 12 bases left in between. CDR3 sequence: CSARTIENIQYF. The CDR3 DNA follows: TGCAGCGCCCGGACTATTGAAAACATTCAGTACTTC.

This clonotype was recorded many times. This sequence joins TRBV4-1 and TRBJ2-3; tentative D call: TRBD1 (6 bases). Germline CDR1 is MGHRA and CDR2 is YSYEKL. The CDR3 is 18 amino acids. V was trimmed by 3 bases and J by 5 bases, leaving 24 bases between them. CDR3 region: CASSHCPMTGLWKDTQYF. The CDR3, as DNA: TGCGCCAGCAGCCATTGTCCTATGACAGGCTTGTGGAAAGATACGCAGTATTTT.

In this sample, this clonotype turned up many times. CDR3 coding DNA: TGCGCCAGCAGCCAAGCCGATTTCGGACTAATGAGTTTCCAGTACTTC. It codes for CASSQADFGLMSFQYF. The chain carries TRBV4-1 and TRBJ2-4; TRBD2 is a possible D gene (6 bases). The CDR3 totals 16 residues. The germline V and J ends were trimmed by 1 base and 13 bases, with 23 bases remaining between them. Germline V gene lookup returns CDR1 MGHRA and CDR2 YSYEKL.

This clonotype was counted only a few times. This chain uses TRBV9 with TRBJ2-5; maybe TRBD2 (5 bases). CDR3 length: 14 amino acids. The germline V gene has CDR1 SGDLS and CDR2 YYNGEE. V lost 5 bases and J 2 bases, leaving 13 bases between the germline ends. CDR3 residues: CASSETGVQETQYF. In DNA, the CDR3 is TGTGCCAGCAGTGAAACCGGGGTTCAAGAGACCCAGTACTTC. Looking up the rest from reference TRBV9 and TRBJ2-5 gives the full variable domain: DSGVTQTPKHLITATGQRVTLRCSPRSGDLSVYWYQQSLDQGLQFLIQYYNGEERAKGNILERFSAQQFPDLHSELNLSSLELGDSALYFCASSETGVQETQYFGPGTRLLVL.